Following are 29 T cell receptor beta chains from one sample sequenced in a study of blood T cell repertoires in COVID-19. The table came from immunoSEQ multiplex PCR; TCRdb's copy has only in-frame clones and leaves some out. The sample contains approximately 260,000 clones, around 87% of which appear only once. The specimen sequenced was peripheral blood. The receptors shown here come from a man in his late teens or twenties with active or convalescent COVID-19.

This chain connects TRBV9 to TRBJ2-1; the D gene is possibly TRBD1 (6 bases). The CDR3 spans 15 residues. From germline, CDR1 is SGDLS and CDR2 YYNGEE. Trimming removed 1 base from V and 7 bases from J, with 15 bases in between. The CDR3 reads CASSVSTGQGNEQFF. The DNA for the CDR3 is TGTGCCAGCAGCGTAAGTACAGGTCAGGGGAATGAGCAGTTCTTC.

This clone was recorded once. V and J are TRBV9 and TRBJ2-2; 7 nucleotides agree with TRBD1. Trimming removed 2 bases from V and 8 bases from J; junction bases left unmatched: 6. Per the germline V gene, CDR1 is SGDLS and CDR2 is YYNGEE. The CDR3 is made up of 14 amino acids. CDR3 region: CASSVAGGLGELFF. The CDR3 DNA reads TGTGCCAGCAGCGTGGCAGGGGGTCTGGGGGAGCTGTTTTTT.

CDR3 in amino acids: CASSSGQPGSYEQYF. The DNA for the CDR3 is TGTGCCAGCAGCTCCGGACAGCCCGGAAGTTACGAGCAGTACTTC. This rearrangement joins TRBV7-2 to TRBJ2-7, with D tentatively TRBD1 (6 bases). The CDR3 contains 15 residues. CDR1 and CDR2 from the germline V gene are SGHTA and FQGNSA. Trimming took 4 bases from V and 4 from J, leaving 17 bases between them.

The V gene is TRBV2, the J gene TRBJ1-5, with D possibly being TRBD1 (5 bases). V was shortened by 6 bases and J by 0 bases, with 12 bases between the two germline ends. This CDR3 spans 15 amino acids. Germline V gives CDR1 SNHLY, CDR2 FYNNEI. The DNA of the CDR3 is TGTGCCAGCAGCGCACAAGGGGTTAGCAATCAGCCCCAGCATTTT. Translating it yields CASSAQGVSNQPQHF.

The CDR3 sequence: CASSLTQGLAALNPLYEQYF. In DNA, the CDR3 is TGTGCCAGCAGCCTTACCCAGGGACTAGCGGCCCTCAACCCCCTTTACGAGCAGTACTTC. The V call is TRBV3-1 (or the pseudogene TRBV3-2), the J call TRBJ2-7; 11 nucleotides agree with TRBD2. Germline CDR1 LGHDT, CDR2 YNNKEL (reference sequence). Trimming cost V 4 bases and J 4 bases; bases outside gene matches: 21. The CDR3 spans 20 residues.

Only a few counts were recorded for this clone. V is TRBV6-5 and J is TRBJ1-2; no reliable D call. The CDR3 spans 13 residues. Trimming left V 6 bases short and J 4 bases short, with 12 bases between. CDR1 is MNHEY, CDR2 SVGAGI, per germline. CDR3 residues: CASRSSVSYGYTF. CDR3 DNA sequence: TGTGCCAGCAGGTCATCGGTTAGCTATGGCTACACCTTC.

This sequence joins TRBV9 and TRBJ1-1; the D gene is possibly TRBD1 (5 bases). CDR1 and CDR2 from the germline V gene are SGDLS and YYNGEE. V lost 0 bases, J lost 1 base, and 7 bases lay in between. The CDR3 spans 14 residues. CDR3 sequence: CASSVAGSNTEAFF. In nucleotides, the CDR3 is TGTGCCAGCAGCGTAGCAGGGTCGAACACTGAAGCTTTCTTT.

V is TRBV28 and J is TRBJ2-3; 10 nucleotides agree with TRBD1. The germline V gene has CDR1 MDHEN and CDR2 SYDVKM. V lost 2 bases and J lost 5; bases outside the gene matches: 13. The CDR3 loop spans 18 amino acids. The CDR3 reads CASSLVAGTGEVVDTQYF. The CDR3, as DNA: TGTGCCAGCAGTTTAGTGGCCGGGACAGGGGAAGTCGTAGATACGCAGTATTTT.

The rearrangement uses TRBV30 and TRBJ1-5; 7 bases are a match to TRBD1. Germline values: CDR1 GTSNPN, CDR2 SVGIG (reference sequence). The V and J ends lost 0 bases and 2 bases, in that order; junction bases with no gene match: 4. The CDR3 is made up of 15 amino acids. The CDR3 loop reads CAWSVQGQGNQPQHF. The CDR3 DNA is TGTGCCTGGAGTGTACAGGGGCAGGGCAATCAGCCCCAGCATTTT.

This chain uses TRBV11-1 with TRBJ2-1; perhaps TRBD2 as D (6 bases). Germline CDR1 SGHAT, CDR2 FQDESV (reference sequence). The CDR3 is 15 residues long. V shed 6 bases and J shed 10 bases, with 22 bases lying between them. The CDR3 nucleotides are TGTGCCAGCAGTCTGACTCATGCCGGGGGTAGGGAGCAGTTCTTC. The encoded protein is CASSLTHAGGREQFF.

This clone showed up just a few times. The J gene is TRBJ2-7, the V gene TRBV19; possible D gene TRBD1, 6 bases. The V gene lost 9 bases and the J gene lost 3 bases, with 21 bases spanning the gap. The CDR3 has 15 amino acids. Germline V CDR1 and CDR2: LNHDA, SQIVND (reference sequence). CDR3 DNA: TGTGCCAGCGGACCAAACGACAGGATGCACTACGAGCAGTACTTC. Protein sequence: CASGPNDRMHYEQYF.

The chain carries TRBV7-2 and TRBJ2-7; TRBD2 might be the D (6 bases). Trimming cost V 3 bases and J 2 bases, with 11 bases left between them. This CDR3 region has 14 residues. From germline, CDR1 is SGHTA and CDR2 FQGNSA. CDR3 protein: CASSFGPGAYEQYF. For the CDR3, the DNA is TGTGCCAGCAGCTTCGGTCCGGGAGCCTACGAGCAGTACTTC. The full variable domain, in which reference TRBV7-2 and TRBJ2-7 provide the parts outside the CDR3, is GAGVSQSPSNKVTEKGKDVELRCDPISGHTALYWYRQSLGQGLEFLIYFQGNSAPDKSGLPSDRFSAERTGGSVSTLTIQRTQQEDSAVYLCASSFGPGAYEQYFGPGTRLTVT.

The chain carries TRBV6-5 and TRBJ1-5, with a tentative D call TRBD1 (6 bases). With 8 bases removed from V and 5 bases from J, the gap between germline ends came to 16 bases. This CDR3 comprises 14 residues. Germline assignment: CDR1 MNHEY and CDR2 SVGAGI. The CDR3 spells CASAETGRDQPQHF. CDR3 in DNA: TGTGCCAGCGCGGAGACAGGCCGGGATCAGCCCCAGCATTTT.

This clone was counted only a few times. V usage is TRBV3-1 (or the pseudogene TRBV3-2) and J usage is TRBJ1-6; TRBD1 matches at 10 bases. CDR3 length: 17 residues. Per germline, CDR1 LGHDT and CDR2 YNNKEL (reference sequence). The junction had 18 bases not matched to a gene; V was cut back by 4 bases and J by 15 bases. The CDR3: CASSPTGQGESGRLLHF. The CDR3 nucleotides are TGTGCCAGCAGCCCTACAGGACAGGGGGAATCCGGGCGGCTCCTCCACTTT.

V is TRBV27 and J is TRBJ2-7, with D perhaps matching TRBD2 (5 bases). This CDR3 spans 16 amino acids. V lost 0 bases and J lost 3, with 15 bases in between. Germline V gene data show CDR1 as MNHEY and CDR2 as SMNVEV (reference sequence). The CDR3 sequence: CASSLSSGNPFYEQYF. CDR3 nucleotide sequence: TGTGCCAGCAGTTTATCTTCCGGGAACCCCTTCTACGAGCAGTACTTC.

V gene TRBV2 combines with J gene TRBJ2-5; D is possibly TRBD2 (7 bases). Germline loops: CDR1 SNHLY, CDR2 FYNNEI. CDR3 length: 16 amino acids. With 4 bases removed from V and 5 bases from J, the gap between germline ends came to 20 bases. For the CDR3, the DNA is TGTGCCAGCAGTGCCCGGACTAGAGGGGGTGGGGAGACCCAGTACTTC. This codes for CASSARTRGGGETQYF.

This rearrangement joins TRBV12-5 to TRBJ1-3; D uncertain. Trimming cost V 7 bases and J 4 bases, with 8 bases left between them. The CDR3 covers 12 residues. The germline V gene has CDR1 LGHNT and CDR2 FRNRAP. The DNA of the CDR3 is TGTGCTAGTGTCACCGAGGGAAACACCATATATTTT. This encodes CASVTEGNTIYF.

V and J are TRBV2 and TRBJ2-4; D remains unclear. The CDR3 extends over 16 amino acids. In germline, CDR1 is SNHLY, CDR2 FYNNEI. V was trimmed by 7 bases and J by 8 bases, leaving 24 bases between them. CDR3 region: CASNEHTPGLGDIQYF. CDR3 sequence (DNA): TGTGCCAGCAATGAGCACACCCCAGGTTTGGGCGACATTCAGTACTTC.

This chain connects TRBV7-6 to TRBJ1-2, with D perhaps matching TRBD1 (5 bases). Germline CDR1 and CDR2: SGHVS and FNYEAQ. This CDR3 spans 12 amino acids. With 5 bases removed from V and 4 bases from J, the gap between germline ends came to 8 bases. For the CDR3, the DNA is TGTGCCAGCAGCCTGGGGGGCTATGGCTACACCTTC. Translated, it gives CASSLGGYGYTF.

The chain employs TRBV4-2 and TRBJ2-7; D might be TRBD1 (7 bases). Germline lookup yields CDR1 LGHNA and CDR2 YNFKEQ. The CDR3 has 15 residues. V lost 2 bases and J lost 0, with 11 bases in between. As DNA, the CDR3 is TGTGCCAGCAGCCAAAACAGGGGAGGCTCCTACGAGCAGTACTTC. It yields the protein CASSQNRGGSYEQYF.

This rearrangement joins TRBV3-1 (or the pseudogene TRBV3-2) to TRBJ2-1; 8 positions match TRBD1. This CDR3 has 16 residues. The germline gives CDR1 LGHDT, CDR2 YNNKEL (reference sequence). V lost 1 base, J lost 4 bases, and 6 bases stayed unmatched. Here the CDR3 reads CASSQGQGAAYNEQFF. Written as DNA, the CDR3 is TGTGCCAGCAGCCAAGGGCAGGGGGCCGCATACAATGAGCAGTTCTTC.

The CDR3 loop reads CATSSIYSNQPQHF. CDR3 bases: TGTGCCACCAGCAGTATCTACAGTAATCAGCCCCAGCATTTT. The J gene is TRBJ1-5, the V gene TRBV15; D is unclear. The CDR3 is 14 residues long. CDR1 LNHNV and CDR2 YYDKDF come from the germline V gene (reference sequence). V was trimmed by 3 bases and J by 4 bases, leaving 10 bases between them.

The rearrangement uses TRBV3-1 (or the pseudogene TRBV3-2) and TRBJ2-5; 7 bases match TRBD2. CDR1 LGHDT and CDR2 YNNKEL come from the germline V gene (reference sequence). CDR3 size: 15 residues. Trimming took 1 base from V and 0 from J; bases not matched to a gene: 2. CDR3 bases: TGTGCCAGCAGCCAAGCCGCGGGGGACCAAGAGACCCAGTACTTC. This encodes CASSQAAGDQETQYF.

This chain connects TRBV9 to TRBJ2-7, with D tentatively TRBD2 (6 bases). This CDR3 comprises 16 residues. The V gene lost 3 bases and the J gene lost 0 bases, with 16 bases spanning the gap. Germline V gene data show CDR1 as SGDLS and CDR2 as YYNGEE. Here the CDR3 DNA reads TGTGCCAGCAGCGCCGGGAGCCCGACCTTCTCCTACGAGCAGTACTTC. Encoded protein: CASSAGSPTFSYEQYF.

The rearrangement uses TRBV24-1 and TRBJ2-5, with a possible D match to TRBD1 (6 bases). The CDR3 runs to 16 residues. The V gene's germline CDR1 is KGHDR and CDR2 SFDVKD. The V gene lost 5 bases and the J gene lost 0 bases, with 15 bases spanning the gap. The CDR3 bases are TGTGCCACCAGTGGATGGGGGCCACCGTACCAAGAGACCCAGTACTTC. It translates to CATSGWGPPYQETQYF.

The chain employs TRBV27 and TRBJ2-7; TRBD2 aligns across 10 bases. Germline V gene sequence: CDR1 MNHEY, CDR2 SMNVEV (reference sequence). V lost 5 bases to trimming and J lost 5 bases; unmatched junction nucleotides: 18. The CDR3 spans 18 residues. DNA for the CDR3: TGTGCCAGCAGTAAGAGAGAACCACTAGCGGGAAAGTTCCACGAGCAGTACTTC. It codes for CASSKREPLAGKFHEQYF.

This clone was found a few times. The gene calls are TRBV5-4 and TRBJ2-7; D possibly corresponds to TRBD1 (6 bases). The CDR3 spans 15 residues. Deletions cut 3 bases from V and 4 bases from J, with 17 bases between. Per the germline V gene, CDR1 is SGHNT and CDR2 is YYREEE (reference sequence). The CDR3 is CASSSPDRGSYEQYF. The DNA for the CDR3 is TGTGCCAGCAGCTCCCCCGATAGGGGGAGTTACGAGCAGTACTTC.

CDR3 coding DNA: TGTGCCAGCAGCTTAAGTCCCACAAGCTCTGGAAACACCATATATTTT. Protein product: CASSLSPTSSGNTIYF. This chain joins TRBV5-6 and TRBJ1-3; D is uncertain. This CDR3 region has 16 residues. Deletions cut 2 bases from V and 0 bases from J, with 12 bases between. In germline, CDR1 is SGHDT, CDR2 YYEEEE. The full variable domain, with the rest looked up from reference TRBV5-6 and TRBJ1-3, is DAGVTQSPTHLIKTRGQQVTLRCSPKSGHDTVSWYQQALGQGPQFIFQYYEEEERQRGNFPDRFSGHQFPNYSSELNVNALLLGDSALYLCASSLSPTSSGNTIYFGEGSWLTVV.

V gene TRBV5-1 combines with J gene TRBJ2-5; 8 bases are shared with TRBD1. J was trimmed by 5 bases and V by 0 bases; bases with no gene match: 6. The CDR3 covers 15 residues. CDR1 is SGHRS, CDR2 YFSETQ, per germline. CDR3 sequence: CASSLEDRVEETQYF. In DNA form, the CDR3 reads TGCGCCAGCAGCTTGGAGGACAGGGTTGAGGAGACCCAGTACTTC.